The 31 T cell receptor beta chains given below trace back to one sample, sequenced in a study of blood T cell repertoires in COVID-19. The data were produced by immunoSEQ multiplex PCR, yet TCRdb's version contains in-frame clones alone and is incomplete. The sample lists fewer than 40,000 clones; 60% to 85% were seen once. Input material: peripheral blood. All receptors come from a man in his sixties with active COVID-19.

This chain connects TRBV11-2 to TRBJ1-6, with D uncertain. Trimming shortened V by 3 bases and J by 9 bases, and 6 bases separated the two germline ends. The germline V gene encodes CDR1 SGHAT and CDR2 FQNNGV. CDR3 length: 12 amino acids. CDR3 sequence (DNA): TGTGCCAGCAGCTTCCCGGGTTCACCCCTCCACTTT. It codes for CASSFPGSPLHF.

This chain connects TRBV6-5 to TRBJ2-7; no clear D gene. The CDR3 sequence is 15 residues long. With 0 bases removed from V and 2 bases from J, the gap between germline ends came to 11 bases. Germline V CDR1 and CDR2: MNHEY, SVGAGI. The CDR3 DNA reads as TGTGCCAGCAGTTACTCGTTTACACAGCCCTACGAGCAGTACTTC. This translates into CASSYSFTQPYEQYF.

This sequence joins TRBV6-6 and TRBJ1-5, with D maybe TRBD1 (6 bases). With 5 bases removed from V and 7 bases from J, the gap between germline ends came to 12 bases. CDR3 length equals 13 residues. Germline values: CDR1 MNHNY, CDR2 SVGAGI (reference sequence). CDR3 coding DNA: TGTGCCAGCAGTCGTACAGGGAACCAGCCCCAGCATTTT. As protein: CASSRTGNQPQHF.

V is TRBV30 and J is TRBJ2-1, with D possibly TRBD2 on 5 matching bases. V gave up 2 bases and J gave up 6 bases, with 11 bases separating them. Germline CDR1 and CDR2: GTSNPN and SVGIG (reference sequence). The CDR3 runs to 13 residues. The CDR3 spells CAWSTGTSNEQFF. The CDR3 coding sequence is TGTGCCTGGAGTACCGGAACTAGCAATGAGCAGTTCTTC.

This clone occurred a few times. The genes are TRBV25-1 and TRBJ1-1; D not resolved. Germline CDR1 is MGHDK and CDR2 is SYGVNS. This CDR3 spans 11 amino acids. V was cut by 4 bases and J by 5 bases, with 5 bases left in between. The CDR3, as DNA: TGTGCCAGCAGTGGCGGAACTGAAGCTTTCTTT. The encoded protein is CASSGGTEAFF.

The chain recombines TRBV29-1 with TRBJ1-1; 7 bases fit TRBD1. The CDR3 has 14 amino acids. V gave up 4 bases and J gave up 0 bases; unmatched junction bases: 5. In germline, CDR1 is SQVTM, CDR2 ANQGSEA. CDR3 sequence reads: CSVVTTGVNTEAFF. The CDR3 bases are TGCAGCGTTGTAACAACAGGGGTGAACACTGAAGCTTTCTTT.

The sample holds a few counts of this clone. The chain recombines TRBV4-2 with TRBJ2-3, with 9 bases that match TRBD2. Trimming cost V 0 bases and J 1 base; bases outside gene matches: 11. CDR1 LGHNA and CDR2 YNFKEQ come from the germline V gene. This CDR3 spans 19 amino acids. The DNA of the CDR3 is TGTGCCAGCAGCCAAGATTGGGGGCCTAGCGGGGTCCGCACAGATACGCAGTATTTT. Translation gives CASSQDWGPSGVRTDTQYF.

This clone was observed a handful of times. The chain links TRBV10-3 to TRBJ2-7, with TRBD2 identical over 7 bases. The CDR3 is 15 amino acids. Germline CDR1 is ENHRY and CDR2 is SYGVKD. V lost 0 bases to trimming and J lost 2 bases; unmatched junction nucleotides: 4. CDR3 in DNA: TGTGCCATCAGTGAGTCGTGGCGGGGGACCTACGAGCAGTACTTC. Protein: CAISESWRGTYEQYF.

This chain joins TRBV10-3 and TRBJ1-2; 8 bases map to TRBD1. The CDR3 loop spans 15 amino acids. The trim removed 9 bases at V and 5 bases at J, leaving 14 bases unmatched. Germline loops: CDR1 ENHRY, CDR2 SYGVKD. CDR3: CAIKPGADRVYGYTF. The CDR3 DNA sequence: TGTGCCATAAAACCTGGGGCGGACAGGGTATATGGCTACACCTTC.

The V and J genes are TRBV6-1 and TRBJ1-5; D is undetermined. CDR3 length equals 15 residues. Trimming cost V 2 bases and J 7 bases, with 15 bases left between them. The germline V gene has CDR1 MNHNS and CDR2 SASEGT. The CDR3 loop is CASSEQSLGGQPQHF. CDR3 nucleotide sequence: TGTGCCAGCAGTGAACAGTCGCTAGGTGGCCAGCCCCAGCATTTT.

CDR3 protein: CAWGTGMTEAFF. The CDR3 nucleotides read TGTGCCTGGGGGACAGGGATGACTGAAGCTTTCTTT. The gene calls are TRBV30 and TRBJ1-1; the match to TRBD1 covers 9 bases. J lost 5 bases, V lost 5 bases, and 3 bases had no gene match. CDR1 is GTSNPN, CDR2 SVGIG, per germline (reference sequence). The length of the CDR3 is 12 residues.

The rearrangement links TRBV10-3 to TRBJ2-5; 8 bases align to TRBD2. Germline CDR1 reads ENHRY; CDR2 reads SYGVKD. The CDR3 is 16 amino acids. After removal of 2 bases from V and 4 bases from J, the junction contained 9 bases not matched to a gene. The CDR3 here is CAISEGLAGLAETQYF. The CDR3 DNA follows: TGTGCCATCAGTGAGGGGCTAGCGGGTCTGGCAGAGACCCAGTACTTC.

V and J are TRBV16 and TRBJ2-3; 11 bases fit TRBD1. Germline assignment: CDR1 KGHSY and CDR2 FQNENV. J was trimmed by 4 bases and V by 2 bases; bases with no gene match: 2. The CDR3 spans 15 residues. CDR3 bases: TGTGCCAGCAGCCAAGGACAGGGGGCCGCAGATACGCAGTATTTT. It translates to CASSQGQGAADTQYF. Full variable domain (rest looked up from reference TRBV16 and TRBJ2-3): GEEVAQTPKHLVRGEGQKAKLYCAPIKGHSYVFWYQQVLKNEFKFLISFQNENVFDETGMPKERFSAKCLPNSPCSLEIQATKLEDSAVYFCASSQGQGAADTQYFGPGTRLTVL.

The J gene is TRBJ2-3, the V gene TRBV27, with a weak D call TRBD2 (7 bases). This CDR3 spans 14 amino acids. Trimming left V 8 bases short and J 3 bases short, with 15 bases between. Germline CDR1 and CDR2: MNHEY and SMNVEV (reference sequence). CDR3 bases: TGTGCCAGCGCCTGGGGGGGGCTGACAGATACGCAGTATTTT. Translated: CASAWGGLTDTQYF.

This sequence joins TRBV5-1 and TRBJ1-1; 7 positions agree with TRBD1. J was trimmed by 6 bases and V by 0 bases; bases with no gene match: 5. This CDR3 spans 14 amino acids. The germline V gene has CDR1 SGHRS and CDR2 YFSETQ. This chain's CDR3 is CASSLVRQGSEAFF. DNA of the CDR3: TGCGCCAGCAGCTTGGTTCGACAGGGTTCTGAAGCTTTCTTT.

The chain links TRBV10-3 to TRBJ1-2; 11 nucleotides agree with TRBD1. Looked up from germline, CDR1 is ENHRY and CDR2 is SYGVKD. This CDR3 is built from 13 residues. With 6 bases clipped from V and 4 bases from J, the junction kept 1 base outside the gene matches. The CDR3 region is CAIRGTGGYGYTF. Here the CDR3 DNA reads TGTGCCATCAGAGGGACAGGGGGCTATGGCTACACCTTC.

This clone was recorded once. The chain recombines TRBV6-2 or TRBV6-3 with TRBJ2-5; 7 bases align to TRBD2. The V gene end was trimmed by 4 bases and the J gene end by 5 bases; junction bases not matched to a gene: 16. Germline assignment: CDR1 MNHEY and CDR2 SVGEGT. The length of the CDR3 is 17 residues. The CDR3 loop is CASSFGRTRVGEETQYF. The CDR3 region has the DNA TGTGCCAGCAGTTTCGGACGGACTAGGGTGGGGGAGGAGACCCAGTACTTC.

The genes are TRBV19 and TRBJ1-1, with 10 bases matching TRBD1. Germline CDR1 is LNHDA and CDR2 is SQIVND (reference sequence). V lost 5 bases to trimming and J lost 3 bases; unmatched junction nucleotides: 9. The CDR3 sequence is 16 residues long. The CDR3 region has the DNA TGTGCCAGTAGTGGGGACAGGGGTAATCTGGACACTGAAGCTTTCTTT. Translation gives CASSGDRGNLDTEAFF.

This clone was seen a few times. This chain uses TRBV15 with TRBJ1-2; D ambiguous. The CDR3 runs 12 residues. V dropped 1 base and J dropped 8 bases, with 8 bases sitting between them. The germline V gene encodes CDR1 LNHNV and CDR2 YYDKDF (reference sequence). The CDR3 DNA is TGTGCCACCAGCAGAGGTAGTTCCGGCTACACCTTC. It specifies CATSRGSSGYTF.

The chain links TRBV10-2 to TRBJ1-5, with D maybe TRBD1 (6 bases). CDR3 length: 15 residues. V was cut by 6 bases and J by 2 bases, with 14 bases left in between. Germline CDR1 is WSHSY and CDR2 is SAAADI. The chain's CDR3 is CASSGTSGGNQPQHF. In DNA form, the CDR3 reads TGCGCCAGCAGCGGAACCTCAGGGGGCAATCAGCCCCAGCATTTT.

The CDR3: CAISDPGHLGDEQFF. CDR3 nucleotide sequence: TGTGCCATCAGTGATCCCGGACACCTAGGAGATGAGCAGTTCTTC. The rearrangement uses TRBV10-3 and TRBJ2-1; maybe TRBD1 (5 bases). CDR3 size: 15 residues. The germline V gene encodes CDR1 ENHRY and CDR2 SYGVKD. Deletions cut 3 bases from V and 8 bases from J, with 17 bases between.

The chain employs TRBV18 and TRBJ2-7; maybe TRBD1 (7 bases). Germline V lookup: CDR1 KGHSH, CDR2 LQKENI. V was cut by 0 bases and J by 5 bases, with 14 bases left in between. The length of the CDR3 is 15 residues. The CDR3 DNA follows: TGTGCCAGCTCACCACCGGCAGGGGGGACGAACGAGCAGTACTTC. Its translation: CASSPPAGGTNEQYF.

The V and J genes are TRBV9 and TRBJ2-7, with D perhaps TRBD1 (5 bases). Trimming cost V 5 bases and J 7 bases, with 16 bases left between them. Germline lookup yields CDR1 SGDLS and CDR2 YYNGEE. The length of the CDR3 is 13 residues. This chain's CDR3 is CASRPNDAGEQYF. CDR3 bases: TGTGCCAGCAGACCAAATGATGCAGGGGAGCAGTACTTC. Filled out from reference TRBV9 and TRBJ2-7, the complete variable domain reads DSGVTQTPKHLITATGQRVTLRCSPRSGDLSVYWYQQSLDQGLQFLIQYYNGEERAKGNILERFSAQQFPDLHSELNLSSLELGDSALYFCASRPNDAGEQYFGPGTRLTVT.

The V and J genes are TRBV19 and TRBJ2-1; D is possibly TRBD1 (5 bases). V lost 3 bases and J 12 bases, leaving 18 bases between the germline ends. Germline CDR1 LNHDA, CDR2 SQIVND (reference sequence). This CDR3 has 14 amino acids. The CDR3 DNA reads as TGTGCCAGTAGTATTTCTGACAGTGGTGGTGGGCAGTTCTTC. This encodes CASSISDSGGGQFF.

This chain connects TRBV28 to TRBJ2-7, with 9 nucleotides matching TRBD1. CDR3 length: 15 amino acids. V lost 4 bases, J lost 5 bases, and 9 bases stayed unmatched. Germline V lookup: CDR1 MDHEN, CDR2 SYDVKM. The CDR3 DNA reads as TGTGCCAGCAGTTCCAATGGACAGGGGAAGCACGAGCAGTACTTC. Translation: CASSSNGQGKHEQYF.

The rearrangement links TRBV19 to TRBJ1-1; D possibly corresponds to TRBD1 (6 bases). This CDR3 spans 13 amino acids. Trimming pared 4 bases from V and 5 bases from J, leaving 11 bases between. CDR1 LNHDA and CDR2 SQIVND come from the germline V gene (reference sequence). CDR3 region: CASSNRDNTEAFF. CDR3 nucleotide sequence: TGTGCCAGTAGTAACCGGGACAATACTGAAGCTTTCTTT.

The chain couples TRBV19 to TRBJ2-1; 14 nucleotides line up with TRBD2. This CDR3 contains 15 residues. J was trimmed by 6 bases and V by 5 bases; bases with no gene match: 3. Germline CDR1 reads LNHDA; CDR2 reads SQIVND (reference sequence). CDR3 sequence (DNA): TGTGCCAGTAGTCCGACTAGCGGGGGGGCCAATGAGCAGTTCTTC. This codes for CASSPTSGGANEQFF. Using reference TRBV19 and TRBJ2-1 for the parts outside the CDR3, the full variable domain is DGGITQSPKYLFRKEGQNVTLSCEQNLNHDAMYWYRQDPGQGLRLIYYSQIVNDFQKGDIAEGYSVSREKKESFPLTVTSAQKNPTAFYLCASSPTSGGANEQFFGPGTRLTVL.

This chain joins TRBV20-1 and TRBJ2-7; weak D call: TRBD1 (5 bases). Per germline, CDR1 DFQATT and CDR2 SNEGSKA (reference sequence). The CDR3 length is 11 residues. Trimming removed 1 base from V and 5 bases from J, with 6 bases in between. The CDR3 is CSARGGHEQYF. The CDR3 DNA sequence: TGCAGTGCTAGAGGGGGCCACGAGCAGTACTTC.

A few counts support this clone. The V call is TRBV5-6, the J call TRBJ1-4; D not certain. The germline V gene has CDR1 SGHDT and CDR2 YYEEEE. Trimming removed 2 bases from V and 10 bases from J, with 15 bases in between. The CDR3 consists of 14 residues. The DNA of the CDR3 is TGTGCCAGCAGCTTCCCCGCGGGCGTTGGAAAACTGTTTTTT. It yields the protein CASSFPAGVGKLFF.

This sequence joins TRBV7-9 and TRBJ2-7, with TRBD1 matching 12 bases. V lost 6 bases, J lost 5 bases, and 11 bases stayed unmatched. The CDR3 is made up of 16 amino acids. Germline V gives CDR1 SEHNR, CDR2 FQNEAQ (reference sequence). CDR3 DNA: TGTGCCAGCAGAGCCCTGGGGACAGGGGGCGCGAACGAGCAGTACTTC. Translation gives CASRALGTGGANEQYF.

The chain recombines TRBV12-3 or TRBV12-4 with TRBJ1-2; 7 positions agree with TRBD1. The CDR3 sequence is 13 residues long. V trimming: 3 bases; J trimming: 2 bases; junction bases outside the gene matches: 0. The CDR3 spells CASSLGQNYGYTF. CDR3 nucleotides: TGTGCCAGCAGTTTGGGACAGAACTATGGCTACACCTTC.